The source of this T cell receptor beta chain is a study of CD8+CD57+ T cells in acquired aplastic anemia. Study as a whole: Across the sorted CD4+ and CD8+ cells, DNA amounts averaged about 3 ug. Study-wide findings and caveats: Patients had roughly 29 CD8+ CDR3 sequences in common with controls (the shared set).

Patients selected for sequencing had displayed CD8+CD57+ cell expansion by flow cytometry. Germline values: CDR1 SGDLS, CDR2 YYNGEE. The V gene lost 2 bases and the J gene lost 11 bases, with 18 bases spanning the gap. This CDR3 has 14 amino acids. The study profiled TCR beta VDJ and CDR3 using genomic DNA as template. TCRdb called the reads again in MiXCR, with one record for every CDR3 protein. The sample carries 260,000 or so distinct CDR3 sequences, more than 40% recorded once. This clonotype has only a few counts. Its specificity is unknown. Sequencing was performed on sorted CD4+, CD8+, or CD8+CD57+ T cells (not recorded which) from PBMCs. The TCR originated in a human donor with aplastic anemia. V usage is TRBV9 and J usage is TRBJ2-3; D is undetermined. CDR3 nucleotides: TGTGCCAGCAGCGTCTATGGGTCCTACAATGAGCAGTATTTT. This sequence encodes CASSVYGSYNEQYF.